These 31 T cell receptor beta chains came from one sample sequenced in a study of CD8 T cells in Susac syndrome. Random hexamers primed reverse transcription of about 0.5 to 1 ug RNA. One entry per CDR3 protein results from TCRdb running MiXCR on the immunoSEQ multiplex PCR reads. The sample shows fewer than 350,000 distinct CDR3 sequences, about 88% of them seen only once. Sequenced material: CD8+ T cells from PBMCs. The origin of the receptors is a human donor with multiple sclerosis.

The CDR3 nucleotides are TGTGCCAGCAGCTCCGGACTAGCGGGGGGTCGGACAGATACGCAGTATTTT. Translating gives CASSSGLAGGRTDTQYF. The gene calls are TRBV7-8 and TRBJ2-3; 14 nucleotides align to TRBD2. V trimming: 4 bases; J trimming: 3 bases; junction bases outside the gene matches: 6. The CDR3 runs 17 residues. CDR1 and CDR2 (germline): SGHVS, FQNEAQ.

The chain has TRBV14 and TRBJ2-3; TRBD2 is a possible D gene (5 bases). From germline, CDR1 is SGHDN and CDR2 FVKESK. V was pared by 1 base and J by 0 bases, with 14 bases between. This CDR3 contains 17 residues. The CDR3 nucleotides are TGTGCCAGCAGCCAAGTAACGGGGTTTTCTAGCACAGATACGCAGTATTTT. Translation: CASSQVTGFSSTDTQYF.

The chain combines TRBV2 with TRBJ2-3, with a tentative D call TRBD1 (6 bases). The germline gives CDR1 SNHLY, CDR2 FYNNEI. Trimming stripped 2 bases from V and 6 bases from J, with 15 bases between. The CDR3 is made up of 15 amino acids. The CDR3 DNA follows: TGTGCCAGCAGTGAATGGGGGCGAACAGGGGATACGCAGTATTTT. Its protein product is CASSEWGRTGDTQYF. Together with reference TRBV2 and TRBJ2-3, the CDR3 gives the full variable domain: EPEVTQTPSHQVTQMGQEVILRCVPISNHLYFYWYRQILGQKVEFLVSFYNNEISEKSEIFDDQFSVERPDGSNFTLKIRSTKLEDSAMYFCASSEWGRTGDTQYFGPGTRLTVL.

This clonotype has more than one count but fewer than ten. V and J are TRBV9 and TRBJ2-1; D not certain. The CDR3 runs 11 residues. Trimming left V 3 bases short and J 5 bases short, with 3 bases between. Germline assignment: CDR1 SGDLS and CDR2 YYNGEE. In DNA, the CDR3 is TGTGCCAGCAGCGACAACAATGAGCAGTTCTTC. Translation gives CASSDNNEQFF.

The CDR3 loop is CASRSPGHETQYF. The CDR3 nucleotides read TGTGCCAGCAGATCCCCTGGGCATGAGACCCAGTACTTC. The chain uses TRBV5-5 and TRBJ2-5, with unresolved D. Germline CDR1 and CDR2: SGHKS and YYEKEE (reference sequence). Trimming stripped 5 bases from V and 5 bases from J, with 13 bases between. The CDR3 is 13 residues long.

V usage is TRBV6-2 or TRBV6-3 and J usage is TRBJ2-1, with D possibly matching TRBD2 (5 bases). Trimming removed 0 bases from V and 6 bases from J, with 9 bases in between. The CDR3 extends over 14 amino acids. The germline CDR1 and CDR2 sequences are MNHEY and SVGEGT. The CDR3 loop is CASSYSRAFNEQFF. The CDR3 nucleotides are TGTGCCAGCAGTTACTCGAGGGCCTTCAATGAGCAGTTCTTC.

In its sample, this clonotype was seen once. The chain recombines TRBV9 with TRBJ2-2, with no clear D. The CDR3 is 15 residues long. The V end was cut by 4 bases, the J end by 0 bases, with 10 bases between. CDR1 and CDR2 (germline): SGDLS, YYNGEE. The CDR3 loop reads CASSNRGPNTGELFF. DNA of the CDR3: TGTGCCAGCAGCAATCGAGGTCCGAACACCGGGGAGCTGTTTTTT.

The rearrangement joins TRBV28 to TRBJ2-7, with 9 positions matching TRBD2. The CDR3 length is 18 residues. Trimming took 1 base from V and 7 from J; bases not matched to a gene: 17. CDR1 and CDR2 (germline): MDHEN, SYDVKM. The CDR3 loop is CASSLYGRGLAVGGEQYF. CDR3 bases: TGTGCCAGCAGTTTATATGGAAGGGGACTAGCCGTCGGGGGTGAGCAGTACTTC. The full variable domain, its missing parts supplied by reference TRBV28 and TRBJ2-7, is DVKVTQSSRYLVKRTGEKVFLECVQDMDHENMFWYRQDPGLGLRLIYFSYDVKMKEKGDIPEGYSVSREKKERFSLILESASTNQTSMYLCASSLYGRGLAVGGEQYFGPGTRLTVT.

This chain links TRBV29-1 with TRBJ2-3; 7 bases agree with TRBD1. J lost 2 bases, V lost 4 bases, and 12 bases had no gene match. The CDR3 totals 16 residues. Germline V CDR1 and CDR2: SQVTM, ANQGSEA. CDR3 coding DNA: TGCAGCGTTGTGGCGGTCGGGACAGAGTTCACAGATACGCAGTATTTT. Encoded protein: CSVVAVGTEFTDTQYF.

V is TRBV7-3 and J is TRBJ2-2; D not certain. This CDR3 has 17 amino acids. V was clipped by 1 base and J by 3 bases, with 15 bases between them. Germline CDR1 reads SGHTA; CDR2 reads FQGTGA. In DNA, the CDR3 is TGTGCCAGCAGCTTAAACCCGGTTATAACAGACACCGGGGAGCTGTTTTTT. It encodes CASSLNPVITDTGELFF.

The chain carries TRBV5-1 and TRBJ1-2; 8 bases line up with TRBD1. The germline gives CDR1 SGHRS, CDR2 YFSETQ. The CDR3 totals 14 residues. J was trimmed by 4 bases and V by 5 bases; bases with no gene match: 7. The CDR3 sequence is CASSLTGASYGYTF. CDR3 nucleotide sequence: TGCGCCAGCAGTTTGACAGGGGCTTCCTATGGCTACACCTTC.

The sample holds a few counts of this clonotype. The genes are TRBV4-3 and TRBJ2-1; TRBD2 matches at 8 bases. Germline values: CDR1 LGHNA, CDR2 YSLEER. CDR3 length equals 17 residues. Trimming removed 0 bases from V and 2 bases from J; junction bases left unmatched: 6. CDR3 bases: TGCGCCAGCAGCCAAGAGGGTAGCGGGGATCCCTACAATGAGCAGTTCTTC. This translates into CASSQEGSGDPYNEQFF.

V and J are TRBV10-3 and TRBJ1-3; D gene uncertain. Between the trimmed V and J ends, which lost 3 bases and 0 bases, there was a span of 9 bases. CDR1 is ENHRY, CDR2 SYGVKD, per germline. This CDR3 contains 15 residues. CDR3 sequence (DNA): TGTGCCATCAGTGACCCTAGTCACTCTGGAAACACCATATATTTT. The encoded protein is CAISDPSHSGNTIYF.

This chain uses TRBV15 with TRBJ1-2, with no clear D. Per the germline V gene, CDR1 is LNHNV and CDR2 is YYDKDF (reference sequence). V was pared by 5 bases and J by 0 bases, with 10 bases between. The CDR3 runs to 14 residues. CDR3 nucleotide sequence: TGTGCCACCAGCCCGACACCCACTAACTATGGCTACACCTTC. Translating gives CATSPTPTNYGYTF.

V is TRBV20-1 and J is TRBJ2-1; a weak D match, TRBD1 (6 bases). Germline V gene data show CDR1 as DFQATT and CDR2 as SNEGSKA (reference sequence). This CDR3 is built from 17 residues. This CDR3 is CSATTLLESGDYNEQFF. CDR3 DNA sequence: TGCAGCGCGACCACCTTGCTAGAATCAGGGGATTACAATGAGCAGTTCTTC.

V gene TRBV4-3 combines with J gene TRBJ2-3; possible D gene TRBD1, 5 bases. V lost 5 bases to trimming and J lost 1 base, with 10 bases between them. The CDR3 is 14 residues long. CDR1 and CDR2 from the germline V gene are LGHNA and YSLEER. In DNA form, the CDR3 reads TGCGCCAGCAGCGGACACTACGGCACAGATACGCAGTATTTT. Translation: CASSGHYGTDTQYF.

As for this clonotype: Its ends do not fully match the called genes, so a read error is possible. The rearrangement links TRBV5-6 to TRBJ2-5; 8 bases map to TRBD1. The CDR3 has 15 amino acids. CDR1 is SGHDT and CDR2 is YYEEEE in the germline V gene. The CDR3 DNA follows: TGTGCTAGCAGCTTGGCCGGACAGGGAGTGGAGACCCAGTACTTC. Its protein product is CASSLAGQGVETQYF.

This rearrangement joins TRBV9 to TRBJ2-5; TRBD2 is a possible D gene (7 bases). The length of the CDR3 is 15 residues. The germline V and J ends were trimmed by 3 bases and 6 bases, with 18 bases remaining between them. Germline loops: CDR1 SGDLS, CDR2 YYNGEE. CDR3 in DNA: TGTGCCAGCAGCGCCGTTGGGGCGGGGGCCAAGACCCAGTACTTC. As protein: CASSAVGAGAKTQYF.

The chain uses TRBV12-3 or TRBV12-4 and TRBJ2-7; D remains unclear. V was shortened by 3 bases and J by 3 bases, with 12 bases between the two germline ends. CDR3 length: 14 residues. In nucleotides, the CDR3 is TGTGCCAGCAGTTTCCGACTGAGGCTCTACGAGCAGTACTTC. Encoded protein: CASSFRLRLYEQYF.

The V call is TRBV7-9, the J call TRBJ2-7, with 10 bases lining up with TRBD1. The length of the CDR3 is 19 residues. V shed 8 bases and J 1 base; nucleotides not matched to a gene: 20. The germline gives CDR1 SEHNR, CDR2 FQNEAQ (reference sequence). In DNA, the CDR3 is TGTGCCAGCGACCCTATCCTCCCCGGGACAGGGGTGAAGTCCTACGAGCAGTACTTC. It encodes CASDPILPGTGVKSYEQYF.

V gene TRBV20-1 combines with J gene TRBJ2-5; D tentatively reads TRBD1 or TRBD2 (6 bases each). The CDR3 extends over 14 amino acids. V was clipped by 0 bases and J by 2 bases, with 10 bases between them. CDR1 DFQATT and CDR2 SNEGSKA come from the germline V gene (reference sequence). CDR3 in DNA: TGCAGTGCTAGAGATGGGGGGCAGCAAGAGACCCAGTACTTC. It encodes CSARDGGQQETQYF.

V and J are TRBV7-2 and TRBJ2-3; D may be TRBD2 (7 bases). The germline CDR1 and CDR2 sequences are SGHTA and FQGNSA. Deletions cut 1 base from V and 2 bases from J, with 16 bases between. This CDR3 is built from 17 residues. CDR3 sequence reads: CASSLVGAGADTDTQYF. The CDR3 DNA reads TGTGCCAGCAGCTTAGTGGGTGCGGGGGCCGACACAGATACGCAGTATTTT.

The chain combines TRBV12-3 or TRBV12-4 with TRBJ2-1; 12 nucleotides align to TRBD2. There are 15 residues in the CDR3. With V trimmed by 4 bases and J by 9 bases, 7 bases remained unmatched. CDR3 sequence (DNA): TGTGCCAGCAGTTCCAGGACTAGCGGGAAAGTTGAGCAGTTCTTC. Its translation: CASSSRTSGKVEQFF.

J is TRBJ2-2 and V is TRBV9, with D tentatively TRBD2 (6 bases). The CDR3 sequence is 15 residues long. The ends were cut back, 2 bases at V and 1 base at J, with 9 bases in the middle. Looked up from germline, CDR1 is SGDLS and CDR2 is YYNGEE. In nucleotides, the CDR3 is TGTGCCAGCAGCGTCCTCGGGAGGAACACCGGGGAGCTGTTTTTT. Translation gives CASSVLGRNTGELFF.

The chain couples TRBV5-5 to TRBJ1-1; 12 bases are shared with TRBD1. The CDR3 has 16 amino acids. Germline V gene data show CDR1 as SGHKS and CDR2 as YYEKEE (reference sequence). J gave up 1 base and V 5 bases, and 6 bases lay outside the gene matches. The CDR3 DNA follows: TGTGCCAGCAGTTCAATGGGACAGGGGGCGAACACTGAAGCTTTCTTT. It specifies CASSSMGQGANTEAFF.

The rearrangement joins TRBV27 to TRBJ1-3; maybe TRBD1 (6 bases). The length of the CDR3 is 14 residues. The V gene's germline CDR1 is MNHEY and CDR2 SMNVEV (reference sequence). V dropped 2 bases and J dropped 5 bases, with 10 bases sitting between them. The DNA of the CDR3 is TGTGCCAGCAGTTTAGGGCAGGGGCGAAACACCATATATTTT. Its translation is CASSLGQGRNTIYF.

The CDR3 DNA reads as TGTGCCAGCAGCCGCTACGGGACAGCGAACACCGGGGAGCTGTTTTTT. It yields the protein CASSRYGTANTGELFF. The chain combines TRBV11-2 with TRBJ2-2; 7 positions agree with TRBD1. The junction had 6 bases not matched to a gene; V was cut back by 5 bases and J by 0 bases. CDR3 length: 16 residues. Germline CDR1 is SGHAT and CDR2 is FQNNGV.

The chain has TRBV19 and TRBJ1-1; D is unclear. Germline V CDR1 and CDR2: LNHDA, SQIVND (reference sequence). Trimming removed 3 bases from V and 1 base from J, with 12 bases in between. The length of the CDR3 is 15 residues. The CDR3 sequence is CASSIGITQNTEAFF. CDR3 bases: TGTGCCAGTAGTATTGGGATTACCCAGAACACTGAAGCTTTCTTT.

CDR3 protein: CASSSGPSGGYEQYF. Here the CDR3 DNA reads TGTGCCAGCAGCTCGGGGCCTAGCGGGGGTTACGAGCAGTACTTC. V and J are TRBV7-2 and TRBJ2-7, with 10 bases aligning to TRBD2. V dropped 4 bases and J dropped 4; count of bases not matched to a gene: 7. This CDR3 region has 15 residues. Germline V lookup: CDR1 SGHTA, CDR2 FQGNSA. The whole variable domain, filled in from reference TRBV7-2 and TRBJ2-7, reads GAGVSQSPSNKVTEKGKDVELRCDPISGHTALYWYRQSLGQGLEFLIYFQGNSAPDKSGLPSDRFSAERTGGSVSTLTIQRTQQEDSAVYLCASSSGPSGGYEQYFGPGTRLTVT.

This rearrangement joins TRBV6-2 or TRBV6-3 to TRBJ2-5; 9 bases align to TRBD2. V dropped 2 bases and J dropped 0; count of bases not matched to a gene: 16. Germline V lookup: CDR1 MNHEY, CDR2 SVGEGT. There are 20 residues in the CDR3. CDR3 nucleotide sequence: TGTGCCAGCAGTTACAGTTATATAGCGGGAGAGGGTCTAGACCAAGAGACCCAGTACTTC. Translating gives CASSYSYIAGEGLDQETQYF.

The chain recombines TRBV7-9 with TRBJ2-1; 8 bases line up with TRBD2. CDR3 length: 15 amino acids. Germline loops: CDR1 SEHNR, CDR2 FQNEAQ (reference sequence). V shed 5 bases, J shed 3 bases, and the junction held 6 bases outside the gene matches. CDR3 protein: CASSPREGGYNEQFF. The DNA of the CDR3 is TGTGCCAGCAGCCCTCGGGAGGGCGGCTACAATGAGCAGTTCTTC.